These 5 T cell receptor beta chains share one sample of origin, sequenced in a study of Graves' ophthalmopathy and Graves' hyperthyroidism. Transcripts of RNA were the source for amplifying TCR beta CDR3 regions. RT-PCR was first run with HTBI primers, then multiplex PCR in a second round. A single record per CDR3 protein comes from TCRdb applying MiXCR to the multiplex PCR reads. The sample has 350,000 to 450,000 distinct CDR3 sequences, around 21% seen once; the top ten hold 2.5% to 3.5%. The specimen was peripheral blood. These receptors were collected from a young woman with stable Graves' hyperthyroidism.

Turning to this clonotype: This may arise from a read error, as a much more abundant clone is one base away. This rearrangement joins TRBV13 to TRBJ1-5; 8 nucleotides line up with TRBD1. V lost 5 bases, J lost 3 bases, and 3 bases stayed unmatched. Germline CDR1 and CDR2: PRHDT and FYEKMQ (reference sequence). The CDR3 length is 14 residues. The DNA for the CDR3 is TGTGCCAGCAGCGCCCAGGGGGCCAATCAGCCCCAGCATTTT. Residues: CASSAQGANQPQHF.

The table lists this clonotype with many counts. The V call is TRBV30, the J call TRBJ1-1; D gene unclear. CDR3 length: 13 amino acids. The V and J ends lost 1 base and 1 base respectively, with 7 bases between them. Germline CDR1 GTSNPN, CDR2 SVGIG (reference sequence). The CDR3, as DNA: TGTGCCTGGAGTGAACAGTCGAACACTGAAGCTTTCTTT. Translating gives CAWSEQSNTEAFF. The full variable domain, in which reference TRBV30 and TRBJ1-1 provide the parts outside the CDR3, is SQTIHQWPATLVQPVGSPLSLECTVEGTSNPNLYWYRQAAGRGLQLLFYSVGIGQISSEVPQNLSASRPQDRQFILSSKKLLLSDSGFYLCAWSEQSNTEAFFGQGTRLTVV.

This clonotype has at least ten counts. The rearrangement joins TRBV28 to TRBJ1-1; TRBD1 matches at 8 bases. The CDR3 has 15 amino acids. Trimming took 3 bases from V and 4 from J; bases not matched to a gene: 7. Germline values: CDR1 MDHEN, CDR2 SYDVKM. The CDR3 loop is CASSFTIRGLTEAFF. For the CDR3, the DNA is TGTGCCAGCAGTTTTACCATCAGGGGGCTCACTGAAGCTTTCTTT.

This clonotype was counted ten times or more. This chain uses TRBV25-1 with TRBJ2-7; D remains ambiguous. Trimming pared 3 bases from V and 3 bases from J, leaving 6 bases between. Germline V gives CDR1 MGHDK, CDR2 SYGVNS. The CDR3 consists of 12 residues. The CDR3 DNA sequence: TGTGCCAGCAGTGATCCGTTCTACGAGCAGTACTTC. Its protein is CASSDPFYEQYF.

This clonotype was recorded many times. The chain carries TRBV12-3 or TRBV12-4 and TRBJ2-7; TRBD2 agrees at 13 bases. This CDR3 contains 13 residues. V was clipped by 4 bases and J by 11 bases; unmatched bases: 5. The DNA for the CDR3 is TGTGCCAGCAGTTACGGACTAGCGGGAGTCGAGTACTTC. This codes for CASSYGLAGVEYF.